Shown below are 3 T cell receptor beta chains from a single sample sequenced in a study of CD8 T cells in Susac syndrome. Random-hexamer reverse transcription was applied to roughly 0.5 to 1 ug RNA. TCRdb analysed the immunoSEQ multiplex PCR reads with MiXCR anew, one entry per CDR3 protein. This sample has a few hundred thousand distinct CDR3 sequences; 85% occur once, and the top ten carry over 0.1%. Sequenced material: CD8+ T cells from PBMCs. The receptors here all came from a human donor with multiple sclerosis.

This clonotype was seen once. The rearrangement links TRBV9 to TRBJ2-5; TRBD1 matches 8 bases. The CDR3 contains 13 residues. Germline-derived CDR1 and CDR2 are SGDLS and YYNGEE. J gave up 3 bases and V 5 bases, and 3 bases lay outside the gene matches. The CDR3 sequence: CASRKQGEETQYF. The DNA for the CDR3 is TGTGCCAGCAGAAAACAGGGGGAAGAGACCCAGTACTTC.

Here the CDR3 DNA reads TGTGCCAGCAGCAAGAATCCGACAGGGGAACCTTTCGTGGGTCGCTCTGGGGCCAACGTCCTGACTTTC. It is translated as CASSKNPTGEPFVGRSGANVLTF. The rearrangement links TRBV21-1 to TRBJ2-6; the table assigns TRBD1, which was not confirmed against the DNA. TRBV21-1 is a listed pseudogene. There are 23 residues in the CDR3.

This clonotype has just one count. This chain connects TRBV2 to TRBJ2-5, with a tentative D call TRBD2 (5 bases). The CDR3 is 16 amino acids. In germline, CDR1 is SNHLY, CDR2 FYNNEI. V lost 11 bases, J lost 2 bases, and 24 bases lay in between. CDR3 loop: CAQRPKELGSQETQYF. DNA of the CDR3: TGTGCCCAGCGGCCTAAGGAGCTGGGGAGTCAAGAGACCCAGTACTTC.